This entry is about one T cell receptor (beta chain). What it binds is unknown. The germline CDR1 and CDR2 sequences are SQVTM and ANQGSEA. V shed 6 bases, J shed 1 base, and the junction held 0 bases outside the gene matches. This CDR3 comprises 13 residues. This record belongs to a study of cytomegalovirus exposure and HLA in healthy donors. Study findings and constraints: The likely origin of a cluster of highly shared sequence variants was a sequencing artifact.

The PCR used 60 Vbeta and 13 Jbeta primers. Repertoires were generated with immunoSEQ multiplex PCR, while TCRdb's copy carries only in-frame clones and drops some. The sample has over 120,000 clones; about 10% are singletons. The TCR sequence derives from a man aged 45-60 years in good health and CMV-seronegative. V usage is TRBV29-1 and J usage is TRBJ1-4; 9 positions match TRBD1. The sequenced sample was PBMCs. The CDR3 nucleotides are TGCAGCGTGGGACAGGGAACTAATGAAAAACTGTTTTTT. Residues: CSVGQGTNEKLFF. Together with reference TRBV29-1 and TRBJ1-4, the CDR3 gives the full variable domain: SAVISQKPSRDICQRGTSLTIQCQVDSQVTMMFWYRQQPGQSLTLIATANQGSEATYESGFVIDKFPISRPNLTFSTLTVSNMSPEDSSIYLCSVGQGTNEKLFFGSGTQLSVL.